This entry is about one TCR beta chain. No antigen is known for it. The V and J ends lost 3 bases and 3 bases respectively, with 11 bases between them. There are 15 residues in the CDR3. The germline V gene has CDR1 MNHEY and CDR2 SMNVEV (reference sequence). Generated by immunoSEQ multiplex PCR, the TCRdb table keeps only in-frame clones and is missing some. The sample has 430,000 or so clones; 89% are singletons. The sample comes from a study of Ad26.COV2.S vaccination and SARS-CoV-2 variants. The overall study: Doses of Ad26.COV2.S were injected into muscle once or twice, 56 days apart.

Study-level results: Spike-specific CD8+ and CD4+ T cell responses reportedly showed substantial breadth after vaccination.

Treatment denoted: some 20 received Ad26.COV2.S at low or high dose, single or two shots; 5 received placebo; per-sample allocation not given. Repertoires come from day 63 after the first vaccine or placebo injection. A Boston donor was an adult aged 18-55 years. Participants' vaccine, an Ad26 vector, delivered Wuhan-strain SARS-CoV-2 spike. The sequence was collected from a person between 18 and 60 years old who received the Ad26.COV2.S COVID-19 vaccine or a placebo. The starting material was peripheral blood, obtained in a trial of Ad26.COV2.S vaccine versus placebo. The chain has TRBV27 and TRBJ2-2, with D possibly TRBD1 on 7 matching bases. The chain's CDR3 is CASSFSRGDTGELFF. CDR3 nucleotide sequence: TGTGCCAGCAGTTTTAGCAGGGGGGACACCGGGGAGCTGTTTTTT.